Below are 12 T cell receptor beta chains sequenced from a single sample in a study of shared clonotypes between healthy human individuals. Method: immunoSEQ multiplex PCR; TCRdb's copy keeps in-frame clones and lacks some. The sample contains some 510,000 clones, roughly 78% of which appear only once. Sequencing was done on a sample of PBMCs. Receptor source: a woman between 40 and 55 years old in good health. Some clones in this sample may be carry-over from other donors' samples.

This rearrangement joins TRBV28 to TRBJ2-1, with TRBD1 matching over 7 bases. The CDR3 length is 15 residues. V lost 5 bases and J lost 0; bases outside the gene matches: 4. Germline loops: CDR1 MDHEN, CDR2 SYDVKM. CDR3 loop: CASSQGQLSYNEQFF. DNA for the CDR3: TGTGCCAGCAGTCAGGGACAGCTCTCCTACAATGAGCAGTTCTTC.

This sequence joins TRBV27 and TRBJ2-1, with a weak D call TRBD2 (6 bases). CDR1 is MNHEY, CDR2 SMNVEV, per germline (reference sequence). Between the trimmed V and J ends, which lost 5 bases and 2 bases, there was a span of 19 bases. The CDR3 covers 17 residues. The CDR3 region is CASSLYSRSGAYNEQFF. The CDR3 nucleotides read TGTGCCAGCAGTCTCTATTCCCGATCGGGGGCCTACAATGAGCAGTTCTTC.

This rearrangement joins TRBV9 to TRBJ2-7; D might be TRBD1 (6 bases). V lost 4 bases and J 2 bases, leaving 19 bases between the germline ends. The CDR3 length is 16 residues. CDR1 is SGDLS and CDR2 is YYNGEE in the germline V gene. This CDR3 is CASSPRGDRTPYEQYF. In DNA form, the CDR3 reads TGTGCCAGCAGCCCAAGGGGAGACAGGACTCCCTACGAGCAGTACTTC.

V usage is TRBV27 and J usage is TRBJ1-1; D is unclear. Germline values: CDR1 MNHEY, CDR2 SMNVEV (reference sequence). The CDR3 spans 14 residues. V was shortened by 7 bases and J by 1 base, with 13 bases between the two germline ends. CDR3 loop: CASTPNFRNTEAFF. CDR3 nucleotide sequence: TGTGCCAGCACCCCCAATTTTAGGAACACTGAAGCTTTCTTT.

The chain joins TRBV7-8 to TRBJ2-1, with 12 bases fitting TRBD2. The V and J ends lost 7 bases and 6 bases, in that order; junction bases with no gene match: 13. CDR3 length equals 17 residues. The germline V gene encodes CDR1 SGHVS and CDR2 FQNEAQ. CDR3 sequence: CASNPLAGGRSSNEQFF. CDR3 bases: TGTGCCAGCAACCCTCTAGCGGGAGGGCGGTCTTCCAATGAGCAGTTCTTC.

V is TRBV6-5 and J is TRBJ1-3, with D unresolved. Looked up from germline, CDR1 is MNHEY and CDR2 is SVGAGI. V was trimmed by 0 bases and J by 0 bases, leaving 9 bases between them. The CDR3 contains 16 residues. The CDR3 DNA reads TGTGCCAGCAGTTACTCTTCACGGTTCTCTGGAAACACCATATATTTT. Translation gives CASSYSSRFSGNTIYF.

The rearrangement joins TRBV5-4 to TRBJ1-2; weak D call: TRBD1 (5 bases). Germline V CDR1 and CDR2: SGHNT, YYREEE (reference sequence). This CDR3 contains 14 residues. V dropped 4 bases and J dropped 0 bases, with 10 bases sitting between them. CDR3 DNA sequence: TGTGCCAGCAGCACCAGGGTCGCTAACTATGGCTACACCTTC. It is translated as CASSTRVANYGYTF.

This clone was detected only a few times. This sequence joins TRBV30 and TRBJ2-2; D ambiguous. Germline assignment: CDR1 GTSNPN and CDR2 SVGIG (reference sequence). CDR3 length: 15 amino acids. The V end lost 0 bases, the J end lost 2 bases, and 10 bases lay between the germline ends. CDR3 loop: CAWSVGNGNTGELFF. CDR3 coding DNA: TGTGCCTGGAGTGTGGGTAACGGTAACACCGGGGAGCTGTTTTTT.

CDR3 bases: TGTGCCAGCAGCTTAACCCCGGGGCCCTACTACGAGCAGTACTTC. Translated: CASSLTPGPYYEQYF. The V gene is TRBV7-3, the J gene TRBJ2-7; D is possibly TRBD1 or TRBD2 (5 bases each). With 0 bases removed from V and 3 bases from J, the gap between germline ends came to 12 bases. The germline V gene has CDR1 SGHTA and CDR2 FQGTGA. CDR3 length: 15 residues.

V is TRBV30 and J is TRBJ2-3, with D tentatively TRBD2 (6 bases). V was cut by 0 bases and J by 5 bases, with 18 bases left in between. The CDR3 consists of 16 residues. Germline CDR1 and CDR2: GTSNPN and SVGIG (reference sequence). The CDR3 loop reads CAWSVRAALGGDTQYF. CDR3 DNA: TGTGCCTGGAGTGTACGGGCAGCTCTGGGAGGAGATACGCAGTATTTT.

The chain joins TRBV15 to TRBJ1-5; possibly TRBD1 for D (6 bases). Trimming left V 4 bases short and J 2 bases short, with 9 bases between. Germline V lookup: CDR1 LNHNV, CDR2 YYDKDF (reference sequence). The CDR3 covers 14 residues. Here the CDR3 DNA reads TGTGCCACCAGCATACAGGGAGGCAATCAGCCCCAGCATTTT. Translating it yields CATSIQGGNQPQHF.

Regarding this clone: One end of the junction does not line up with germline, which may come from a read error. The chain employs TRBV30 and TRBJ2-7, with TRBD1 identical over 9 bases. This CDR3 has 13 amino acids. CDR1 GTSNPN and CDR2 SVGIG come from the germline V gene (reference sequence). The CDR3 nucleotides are TGTGCCTGGAGTGTAGTAGGGACAGGGCTTGAATCATTC. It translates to CAWSVVGTGLESF.